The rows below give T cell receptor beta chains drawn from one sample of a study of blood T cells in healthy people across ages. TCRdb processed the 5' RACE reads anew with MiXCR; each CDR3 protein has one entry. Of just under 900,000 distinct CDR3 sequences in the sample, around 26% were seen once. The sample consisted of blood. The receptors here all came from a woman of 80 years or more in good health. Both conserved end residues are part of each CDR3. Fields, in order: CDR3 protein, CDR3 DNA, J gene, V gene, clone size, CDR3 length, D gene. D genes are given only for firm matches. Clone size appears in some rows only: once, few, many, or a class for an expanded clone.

CDR3 protein: CASRRSTGSGEKLFF
CDR3 DNA: TGTGCCAGCAGACGATCGACAGGGAGTGGTGAAAAACTGTTTTTT
J gene: TRBJ1-4
V gene: TRBV27
clone size: many
CDR3 length: 15
D gene: TRBD1

CDR3 protein: CSARNMQGTTNEKLFF
CDR3 DNA: TGCAGTGCTAGAAACATGCAGGGGACAACTAATGAAAAACTGTTTTTT
J gene: TRBJ1-4
V gene: TRBV20-1
clone size: few
CDR3 length: 16
D gene: -

CDR3 protein: CAISECLTGDNDIQYF
CDR3 DNA: TGTGCCATCAGTGAATGCTTGACAGGGGACAATGACATTCAGTACTTC
J gene: TRBJ2-4
V gene: TRBV10-3
clone size: few
CDR3 length: 16
D gene: TRBD1

CDR3 protein: CATLAGAYNEQYF
CDR3 DNA: TGTGCCACCCTAGCGGGGGCATACAATGAGCAGTACTTC
J gene: TRBJ2-7
V gene: TRBV19
clone size: -
CDR3 length: 13
D gene: TRBD2

CDR3 protein: CASTPDRAFTDTQYF
CDR3 DNA: TGTGCCAGCACCCCGGACAGGGCCTTCACAGATACGCAGTATTTT
J gene: TRBJ2-3
V gene: TRBV12-3/TRBV12-4
clone size: many
CDR3 length: 15
D gene: TRBD1

CDR3 protein: CARSGTGENEQFF
CDR3 DNA: TGTGCCAGGAGCGGGACAGGAGAGAATGAGCAGTTTTTC
J gene: TRBJ2-1
V gene: TRBV7-9
clone size: -
CDR3 length: 13
D gene: -

CDR3 protein: CASRGHSGGPQETQYF
CDR3 DNA: TGTGCCAGCAGGGGTCATAGCGGGGGGCCACAAGAGACCCAGTACTTC
J gene: TRBJ2-5
V gene: TRBV27
clone size: many
CDR3 length: 16
D gene: TRBD2

CDR3 protein: CASSLGGRASPLHF
CDR3 DNA: TGTGCCAGCAGCTTAGGAGGCAGGGCCTCACCCCTCCACTTT
J gene: TRBJ1-6
V gene: TRBV7-9
clone size: -
CDR3 length: 14
D gene: -

CDR3 protein: CASSYLGKGSYEQYF
CDR3 DNA: TGTGCCAGCAGCTATCTAGGGAAAGGGTCCTACGAGCAGTACTTC
J gene: TRBJ2-7
V gene: TRBV5-6
clone size: few
CDR3 length: 15
D gene: -

CDR3 protein: CASRPGQGWMNTEAFF
CDR3 DNA: TGTGCCAGCAGACCGGGACAGGGGTGGATGAACACTGAAGCTTTCTTT
J gene: TRBJ1-1
V gene: TRBV7-9
clone size: few
CDR3 length: 16
D gene: TRBD1

CDR3 protein: CASSPGQGTLLNTEAFF
CDR3 DNA: TGTGCCAGCTCACCTGGACAGGGAACCCTTTTGAACACTGAAGCTTTCTTT
J gene: TRBJ1-1
V gene: TRBV18
clone size: few
CDR3 length: 17
D gene: TRBD1

CDR3 protein: CASSRPGQGDFSYEQYF
CDR3 DNA: TGCGCCAGCAGCCGCCCGGGACAGGGCGATTTCTCCTACGAGCAGTACTTC
J gene: TRBJ2-7
V gene: TRBV5-1
clone size: many
CDR3 length: 17
D gene: TRBD1

CDR3 protein: CASRVVRGNEQFF
CDR3 DNA: TGTGCCAGCAGGGTAGTCAGGGGCAATGAGCAGTTCTTC
J gene: TRBJ2-1
V gene: TRBV6-1
clone size: -
CDR3 length: 13
D gene: -

CDR3 protein: CASRTGASYEQYF
CDR3 DNA: TGTGCCAGCAGAACAGGGGCGTCCTACGAGCAGTACTTC
J gene: TRBJ2-7
V gene: TRBV6-5
clone size: many
CDR3 length: 13
D gene: TRBD1

CDR3 protein: CASSLVGLAGGQATQYF
CDR3 DNA: TGTGCCAGCAGCTTAGTCGGACTAGCGGGGGGGCAAGCGACCCAGTACTTC
J gene: TRBJ2-5
V gene: TRBV11-2
clone size: many
CDR3 length: 17
D gene: TRBD2

CDR3 protein: CASTLGPSGGRETQYF
CDR3 DNA: TGTGCCAGCACCCTTGGGCCTAGCGGGGGGCGAGAGACCCAGTACTTC
J gene: TRBJ2-5
V gene: TRBV5-6
clone size: many
CDR3 length: 16
D gene: TRBD2

CDR3 protein: CASSQQYSGNTIYF
CDR3 DNA: TGTGCCAGCAGCCAACAGTACTCTGGAAACACCATATATTTT
J gene: TRBJ1-3
V gene: TRBV7-2
clone size: few
CDR3 length: 14
D gene: -

CDR3 protein: CSARAEGATGELFF
CDR3 DNA: TGCAGTGCTAGAGCGGAGGGGGCGACCGGGGAGCTGTTTTTT
J gene: TRBJ2-2
V gene: TRBV20-1
clone size: -
CDR3 length: 14
D gene: -

CDR3 protein: CAWSVIRTSGSTDTQYF
CDR3 DNA: TGTGCCTGGAGTGTAATCCGGACTAGCGGAAGCACAGATACGCAGTATTTT
J gene: TRBJ2-3
V gene: TRBV30
clone size: few
CDR3 length: 17
D gene: TRBD2

CDR3 protein: CASQGSRQKWDTQYF
CDR3 DNA: TGTGCCAGTCAGGGGAGTAGACAGAAATGGGATACGCAGTATTTT
J gene: TRBJ2-3
V gene: TRBV6-5
clone size: few
CDR3 length: 15
D gene: -

CDR3 protein: CASRHTHRVGETQYF
CDR3 DNA: TGTGCCAGCAGACACACCCACAGGGTCGGAGAGACCCAGTACTTC
J gene: TRBJ2-5
V gene: TRBV6-2/TRBV6-3
clone size: few
CDR3 length: 15
D gene: -

CDR3 protein: CASSPGTGVMREQYF
CDR3 DNA: TGTGCCAGCAGCCCAGGGACAGGGGTTATGCGCGAGCAGTACTTC
J gene: TRBJ2-7
V gene: TRBV7-2
clone size: many
CDR3 length: 15
D gene: TRBD1

CDR3 protein: CASRTMYQETQYF
CDR3 DNA: TGTGCCAGCCGGACTATGTACCAAGAGACCCAGTACTTC
J gene: TRBJ2-5
V gene: TRBV27
clone size: many
CDR3 length: 13
D gene: -

CDR3 protein: CSASPRSSTDTQFF
CDR3 DNA: TGCAGTGCTAGCCCCAGGAGTAGCACAGATACGCAGTTTTTT
J gene: TRBJ2-3
V gene: TRBV20-1
clone size: -
CDR3 length: 14
D gene: -

CDR3 protein: CASSVGPWQGNEKLFF
CDR3 DNA: TGTGCCAGCAGCGTAGGGCCCTGGCAGGGTAATGAAAAACTGTTTTTT
J gene: TRBJ1-4
V gene: TRBV9
clone size: many
CDR3 length: 16
D gene: -

CDR3 protein: CASSPWTDVVKNIQYF
CDR3 DNA: TGTGCCAGCAGCCCTTGGACAGACGTAGTCAAAAACATTCAGTACTTC
J gene: TRBJ2-4
V gene: TRBV6-2/TRBV6-3
clone size: -
CDR3 length: 16
D gene: -

CDR3 protein: CSANEGWDEQYF
CDR3 DNA: TGCAGTGCCAACGAGGGTTGGGACGAGCAGTACTTC
J gene: TRBJ2-7
V gene: TRBV20-1
clone size: -
CDR3 length: 12
D gene: -

CDR3 protein: CASSLVGGPKETQYF
CDR3 DNA: TGTGCCAGCAGCTTAGTCGGGGGGCCAAAAGAGACCCAGTACTTC
J gene: TRBJ2-5
V gene: TRBV7-8
clone size: many
CDR3 length: 15
D gene: -

CDR3 protein: CASSYLRTSYNEQFF
CDR3 DNA: TGTGCCAGCAGTTACCTCAGAACCTCCTACAATGAGCAGTTCTTC
J gene: TRBJ2-1
V gene: TRBV6-2/TRBV6-3
clone size: few
CDR3 length: 15
D gene: -

CDR3 protein: CATSDMDDFETQYF
CDR3 DNA: TGTGCCACCAGTGATATGGACGATTTTGAGACCCAGTACTTC
J gene: TRBJ2-5
V gene: TRBV24-1
clone size: many
CDR3 length: 14
D gene: -

CDR3 protein: CASSLAAGENTEAFF
CDR3 DNA: TGTGCCAGCAGCTTAGCGGCAGGGGAGAACACTGAAGCTTTCTTT
J gene: TRBJ1-1
V gene: TRBV7-8
clone size: -
CDR3 length: 15
D gene: -

CDR3 protein: CSATIPGSRAGKLFF
CDR3 DNA: TGCAGTGCTACCATCCCGGGATCTAGGGCGGGAAAACTGTTTTTT
J gene: TRBJ1-4
V gene: TRBV20-1
clone size: few
CDR3 length: 15
D gene: -

CDR3 protein: CASLWRTQYNSPLHF
CDR3 DNA: TGTGCCAGTCTCTGGCGAACCCAATATAATTCACCCCTCCACTTT
J gene: TRBJ1-6
V gene: TRBV6-1
clone size: few
CDR3 length: 15
D gene: -

CDR3 protein: CASSPTGGPGEQFF
CDR3 DNA: TGTGCCAGCAGTCCAACCGGGGGGCCAGGGGAGCAGTTCTTC
J gene: TRBJ2-1
V gene: TRBV12-3/TRBV12-4
clone size: many
CDR3 length: 14
D gene: -

CDR3 protein: CSAILGRQSNYSYTF
CDR3 DNA: TGCAGTGCCATATTGGGGAGGCAGTCTAACTATAGCTACACCTTC
J gene: TRBJ1-2
V gene: TRBV20-1
clone size: -
CDR3 length: 15
D gene: -

CDR3 protein: CASSLRVDGHNAEAFF
CDR3 DNA: TGCGCCAGCAGCTTGAGGGTGGATGGGCATAACGCTGAAGCTTTCTTT
J gene: TRBJ1-1
V gene: TRBV5-1
clone size: -
CDR3 length: 16
D gene: -

CDR3 protein: CASRLVTGTLSEQFF
CDR3 DNA: TGTGCCAGCAGATTGGTCACCGGGACACTTTCCGAGCAGTTCTTC
J gene: TRBJ2-1
V gene: TRBV27
clone size: -
CDR3 length: 15
D gene: -

CDR3 protein: CASSLKTSGTDTQYF
CDR3 DNA: TGTGCCAGCAGCTTAAAGACTAGCGGGACAGATACGCAGTATTTT
J gene: TRBJ2-3
V gene: TRBV7-2
clone size: -
CDR3 length: 15
D gene: TRBD2

CDR3 protein: CASSYSRPSSYNEQFF
CDR3 DNA: TGTGCCAGCAGTTACTCCAGACCGAGCTCCTACAATGAGCAGTTCTTC
J gene: TRBJ2-1
V gene: TRBV6-6
clone size: many
CDR3 length: 16
D gene: -

CDR3 protein: CASSLSETGANEQYF
CDR3 DNA: TGTGCCAGCAGCTTAAGTGAGACAGGGGCCAACGAGCAGTACTTC
J gene: TRBJ2-7
V gene: TRBV7-9
clone size: -
CDR3 length: 15
D gene: TRBD1

CDR3 protein: CASGLYGMNTEAFF
CDR3 DNA: TGTGCCAGCGGACTGTACGGGATGAACACTGAAGCTTTCTTT
J gene: TRBJ1-1
V gene: TRBV12-3/TRBV12-4
clone size: many
CDR3 length: 14
D gene: -

CDR3 protein: CASSHRDRDHEQYF
CDR3 DNA: TGTGCCAGCAGCCACCGGGACAGGGACCACGAGCAGTACTTC
J gene: TRBJ2-7
V gene: TRBV3-1
clone size: once
CDR3 length: 14
D gene: TRBD1

CDR3 protein: CASSLPDRGSYEQYF
CDR3 DNA: TGTGCCAGCAGCTTGCCGGACAGGGGCTCCTACGAGCAGTACTTC
J gene: TRBJ2-7
V gene: TRBV5-4
clone size: many
CDR3 length: 15
D gene: TRBD1